These 13 T cell receptor beta chains originate from one sample sequenced in a study of response to subunit inactivated influenza vaccine. TCRdb independently ran MiXCR on the RT-PCR reads; one entry per CDR3 protein. Of hundreds of thousands of distinct CDR3 sequences listed, approximately 7.6% were seen once; the top ten hold 10% to 15%. The source material was PBMCs from blood, sampled around 25 months after vaccination. These TCRs come from a man between 50 and 70 years old who received an inactivated influenza vaccine.

The V call is TRBV19, the J call TRBJ2-1; D is unresolved. Germline CDR1 reads LNHDA; CDR2 reads SQIVND (reference sequence). This CDR3 comprises 13 residues. V lost 5 bases and J lost 5, with 10 bases in between. CDR3 bases: TGTGCCAGTAGTCCGTGGAAGAACAATGAGCAGTTCTTC. This gives the protein CASSPWKNNEQFF.

This clonotype was counted many times. This rearrangement joins TRBV7-9 to TRBJ2-1, with 10 bases aligning to TRBD2. The V and J ends lost 0 bases and 14 bases, in that order; junction bases with no gene match: 10. Germline CDR1 SEHNR, CDR2 FQNEAQ (reference sequence). The length of the CDR3 is 15 residues. The CDR3 sequence: CASSLAERGGAQEFF. The CDR3 DNA is TGTGCCAGCAGCTTAGCCGAGCGGGGGGGTGCTCAGGAGTTCTTC.

This clonotype was recorded a few times. The rearrangement links TRBV4-3 to TRBJ1-1; TRBD1 matches 7 bases. The junction had 12 bases not matched to a gene; V was cut back by 1 base and J by 4 bases. The CDR3 totals 17 residues. Germline V lookup: CDR1 LGHNA, CDR2 YSLEER. CDR3 sequence: CASSQGGLHRGGTEAFF. In DNA form, the CDR3 reads TGCGCCAGCAGCCAAGGGGGCCTACACAGGGGAGGCACTGAAGCTTTCTTT.

In its sample, this clonotype was seen a few times. V and J are TRBV6-1 and TRBJ2-7; 7 bases align to TRBD2. The CDR3 consists of 15 residues. CDR1 MNHNS and CDR2 SASEGT come from the germline V gene. V lost 8 bases, J lost 0 bases, and 10 bases stayed unmatched. The CDR3 is CASSAGRRNSYEQYF. In DNA form, the CDR3 reads TGTGCCAGCTCGGCCGGGAGGAGAAACTCCTACGAGCAGTACTTC.

This clonotype showed up many times. At one boundary the junction diverges from the germline segment, which might be a read error. V gene TRBV12-3 or TRBV12-4 combines with J gene TRBJ2-5; D tentatively fits TRBD1 or TRBD2 (5 bases each). The CDR3 is 12 residues long. The CDR3 nucleotides are TGTGCCAGCAGTTTTCGAGAGGGACCCATTCACTTC. It codes for CASSFREGPIHF.

As to this clonotype: Just one base apart from a much larger clone, this may be a read error. The chain links TRBV12-3 or TRBV12-4 to TRBJ2-5; 7 positions match TRBD2. Unmatched junction bases numbered 12, after V lost 7 bases and J lost 7 bases. The CDR3 loop spans 14 amino acids. CDR3 coding DNA: TGTGCCAGCATTTCCGGACTAGTGTTCGGGACCCAGTACTTC. Encoded protein: CASISGLVFGTQYF.

The sample holds many counts of this clonotype. The chain recombines TRBV2 with TRBJ2-5; 8 bases match TRBD2. The germline V gene has CDR1 SNHLY and CDR2 FYNNEI. The CDR3 covers 14 residues. With 4 bases clipped from V and 5 bases from J, the junction kept 6 bases outside the gene matches. CDR3 DNA sequence: TGTGCCAGCAGTGGTCTAGCGGGCAGGGAGACCCAGTACTTC. Protein: CASSGLAGRETQYF.

This clonotype was observed many times. This rearrangement joins TRBV12-3 or TRBV12-4 to TRBJ1-2, with no clear D. V was clipped by 8 bases and J by 3 bases, with 13 bases between them. This CDR3 is 13 amino acids long. CDR3 residues: CASARWSDYGYTF. Here the CDR3 DNA reads TGTGCCAGCGCACGGTGGTCAGACTATGGCTACACCTTC.

The chain is built from TRBV12-3 or TRBV12-4 and TRBJ1-5, with TRBD1 identical over 9 bases. Losses at the gene ends were 3 bases for V and 7 bases for J; bases not matched to a gene: 4. The CDR3 consists of 14 residues. CDR3 sequence reads: CASSFGTGLQPQHF. In nucleotides, the CDR3 is TGTGCCAGCAGTTTTGGGACAGGGTTACAGCCCCAGCATTTT.

The table lists this clonotype with a few counts. This chain joins TRBV18 and TRBJ2-7, with D possibly matching TRBD1 (6 bases). CDR1 is KGHSH, CDR2 LQKENI, per germline. Trimming cost V 4 bases and J 2 bases, with 12 bases left between them. The CDR3 extends over 14 amino acids. The CDR3 loop is CASSQDRQTYEQYF. In DNA, the CDR3 is TGTGCCAGCTCACAAGACAGGCAGACCTACGAGCAGTACTTC.

In this sample, this clonotype turned up a few times. J is TRBJ2-3 and V is TRBV4-3; tentatively, D is TRBD1 (5 bases). CDR3 length: 20 amino acids. Germline CDR1 LGHNA, CDR2 YSLEER. V was trimmed by 0 bases and J by 2 bases, leaving 24 bases between them. CDR3 amino acids: CASSQESRPPGRTFTDTQYF. DNA for the CDR3: TGCGCCAGCAGCCAAGAGTCTCGGCCTCCAGGGCGCACCTTCACAGATACGCAGTATTTT.

The chain recombines TRBV3-1 with TRBJ1-1; D remains ambiguous. There are 12 residues in the CDR3. Germline CDR1 LGHDT, CDR2 YNNKEL (reference sequence). Between the trimmed V and J ends, which lost 7 bases and 1 base, there was a span of 7 bases. The CDR3 DNA reads as TGTGCCAGCAATACAGCGAACACTGAAGCTTTCTTT. This encodes CASNTANTEAFF.

This chain joins TRBV7-6 and TRBJ2-3; D gene uncertain. The CDR3 is 16 amino acids. V dropped 0 bases and J dropped 2 bases, with 12 bases sitting between them. The V gene's germline CDR1 is SGHVS and CDR2 FNYEAQ. CDR3 sequence: CASSLALEQNTDTQYF. The CDR3 region has the DNA TGTGCCAGCAGCTTAGCGTTGGAACAGAACACAGATACGCAGTATTTT.